Each of the 15 T cell receptor beta chains below was sequenced from the same sample in a study of T cell repertoires in cytomegalovirus infection. Each CDR3 protein is one row after TCRdb ran MiXCR on the reads. There are approximately 500,000 distinct CDR3 sequences in the sample; around 11% occur only once, and more than 8.5% lies in the top ten. Specimen: PBMCs. The receptors come from a human donor in good health (CMV status not recorded). Some clones in this sample may be carry-over from other donors' samples.

This clonotype was detected only a few times. V is TRBV18 and J is TRBJ1-4; 10 nucleotides match TRBD1. The germline V gene has CDR1 KGHSH and CDR2 LQKENI. CDR3 length: 16 residues. With V trimmed by 4 bases and J by 9 bases, 11 bases remained unmatched. Written as DNA, the CDR3 is TGTGCCAGCTCACTGCCGGGACAGGGGACCGCCCAAAAACTGTTTTTT. It codes for CASSLPGQGTAQKLFF.

The rearrangement links TRBV20-1 to TRBJ2-1; TRBD2 matches 9 bases. Germline V gene sequence: CDR1 DFQATT, CDR2 SNEGSKA (reference sequence). Trimming removed 3 bases from V and 4 bases from J; junction bases left unmatched: 16. The CDR3 covers 18 residues. The CDR3: CSARGVAGATGAYNEQFF. In DNA form, the CDR3 reads TGCAGTGCTAGGGGAGTAGCGGGAGCAACCGGAGCTTACAATGAGCAGTTCTTC.

This chain links TRBV10-3 with TRBJ2-2, with 8 bases aligning to TRBD2. Germline CDR1 is ENHRY and CDR2 is SYGVKD. The length of the CDR3 is 16 residues. With V trimmed by 8 bases and J by 4 bases, 12 bases remained unmatched. The CDR3 region is CAIGGEREIFTGELFF. CDR3 nucleotides: TGTGCCATCGGAGGGGAGCGGGAGATCTTCACCGGGGAGCTGTTTTTT.

The table lists this clonotype with many counts. This chain uses TRBV12-5 with TRBJ1-2; no firm D call. Trimming removed 8 bases at V and 1 base at J, with 11 bases between. Germline V gene data show CDR1 as LGHNT and CDR2 as FRNRAP. This CDR3 is 13 amino acids long. CDR3 coding DNA: TGTGCTAGTTCCGGGTTGAATAACTATGGCTACACCTTC. Its protein is CASSGLNNYGYTF.

The chain combines TRBV5-1 with TRBJ1-1; possibly TRBD1 for D (5 bases). Germline lookup yields CDR1 SGHRS and CDR2 YFSETQ. This CDR3 region has 13 residues. Trimming took 0 bases from V and 6 from J, leaving 9 bases between them. The DNA of the CDR3 is TGCGCCAGCAGCTTGGCAGGGAGGTCTGAAGCTTTCTTT. Translated: CASSLAGRSEAFF.

The chain links TRBV18 to TRBJ1-4, with a possible D match to TRBD1 (5 bases). From germline, CDR1 is KGHSH and CDR2 LQKENI. The V end was cut by 6 bases, the J end by 8 bases, with 19 bases between. CDR3 size: 15 residues. CDR3 DNA sequence: TGTGCCAGCTCTCCCGGAAGGTCCGGGGGAGAAAAACTGTTTTTT. Translation gives CASSPGRSGGEKLFF.

This clonotype was observed many times. This rearrangement joins TRBV7-6 to TRBJ1-1; D gene uncertain. Trimming removed 1 base at V and 0 bases at J, with 3 bases between. The CDR3 is 13 amino acids. Germline CDR1 SGHVS, CDR2 FNYEAQ. CDR3 residues: CASSLEVNTEAFF. The DNA of the CDR3 is TGTGCCAGCAGCTTAGAGGTGAACACTGAAGCTTTCTTT. The variable domain in full, completed from reference TRBV7-6 and TRBJ1-1, reads GAGVSQSPRYKVTKRGQDVALRCDPISGHVSLYWYRQALGQGPEFLTYFNYEAQQDKSGLPNDRFSAERPEGSISTLTIQRTEQRDSAMYRCASSLEVNTEAFFGQGTRLTVV.

This clonotype showed up many times. The rearrangement joins TRBV7-9 to TRBJ1-3; 8 nucleotides match TRBD1. The germline V gene has CDR1 SEHNR and CDR2 FQNEAQ (reference sequence). The CDR3 runs to 15 residues. V gave up 5 bases and J gave up 4 bases; unmatched junction bases: 7. This chain's CDR3 is CASSQDRVPGNTIYF. CDR3 in DNA: TGTGCCAGCAGCCAGGACAGGGTGCCAGGAAACACCATATATTTT. Combining the CDR3 with reference TRBV7-9 and TRBJ1-3 gives the whole variable domain DTGVSQNPRHKITKRGQNVTFRCDPISEHNRLYWYRQTLGQGPEFLTYFQNEAQLEKSRLLSDRFSAERPKGSFSTLEIQRTEQGDSAMYLCASSQDRVPGNTIYFGEGSWLTVV.

The chain recombines TRBV12-3 or TRBV12-4 with TRBJ1-2; 11 bases agree with TRBD1. Losses at the gene ends were 6 bases for V and 5 bases for J; bases not matched to a gene: 8. The CDR3 loop spans 15 amino acids. The chain's CDR3 is CASRGPGQGGYGYTF. The CDR3 DNA is TGTGCCAGCAGGGGTCCGGGACAGGGGGGTTATGGCTACACCTTC.

The genes are TRBV20-1 and TRBJ2-5, with TRBD2 matching 8 bases. With 1 base clipped from V and 4 bases from J, the junction kept 8 bases outside the gene matches. The germline V gene has CDR1 DFQATT and CDR2 SNEGSKA (reference sequence). The CDR3 has 15 amino acids. CDR3 region: CSARVWTSMGETQYF. The CDR3 nucleotides are TGCAGTGCTAGAGTCTGGACTAGCATGGGAGAGACCCAGTACTTC.

This clonotype was counted at least ten times. V and J are TRBV5-4 and TRBJ2-5, with TRBD1 matching 7 bases. V gave up 3 bases and J gave up 1 base; unmatched junction bases: 6. This CDR3 spans 15 amino acids. Germline V CDR1 and CDR2: SGHNT, YYREEE (reference sequence). The CDR3 loop is CASSSRDRGQETQYF. DNA for the CDR3: TGTGCCAGCAGCTCTAGGGACAGAGGCCAAGAGACCCAGTACTTC. Drawing the rest from reference TRBV5-4 and TRBJ2-5, the complete variable domain is ETGVTQSPTHLIKTRGQQVTLRCSSQSGHNTVSWYQQALGQGPQFIFQYYREEENGRGNFPPRFSGLQFPNYSSELNVNALELDDSALYLCASSSRDRGQETQYFGPGTRLLVL.

This clonotype was seen many times. The genes are TRBV28 and TRBJ2-2; no definite D call. CDR3 length equals 15 residues. V dropped 6 bases and J dropped 1 base, with 12 bases sitting between them. The V gene's germline CDR1 is MDHEN and CDR2 SYDVKM. CDR3 DNA sequence: TGTGCCAGCAGCCTCCTGACCAGGAACACCGGGGAGCTGTTTTTT. Translating it yields CASSLLTRNTGELFF.

This clonotype was recorded at least ten times. V gene TRBV7-9 combines with J gene TRBJ2-7; D possibly corresponds to TRBD1 (5 bases). The V and J ends lost 1 base and 3 bases respectively, with 13 bases between them. This CDR3 has 15 residues. The germline V gene encodes CDR1 SEHNR and CDR2 FQNEAQ (reference sequence). In nucleotides, the CDR3 is TGTGCCAGCAGCTTAGGGGGCGTAAGGTTCTACGAGCAGTACTTC. It codes for CASSLGGVRFYEQYF.

This clonotype was counted a few times. The CDR3 spells CASSQGLTAGGEKLFF. For the CDR3, the DNA is TGTGCCAGCAGCCAAGGACTGACAGCCGGGGGTGAAAAACTGTTTTTT. This chain uses TRBV14 with TRBJ1-4, with D perhaps matching TRBD1 (5 bases). The length of the CDR3 is 16 residues. CDR1 is SGHDN, CDR2 FVKESK, per germline. The ends were cut back, 1 base at V and 7 bases at J, with 16 bases in the middle. Drawing the rest from reference TRBV14 and TRBJ1-4, the complete variable domain is EAGVTQFPSHSVIEKGQTVTLRCDPISGHDNLYWYRRVMGKEIKFLLHFVKESKQDESGMPNNRFLAERTGGTYSTLKVQPAELEDSGVYFCASSQGLTAGGEKLFFGSGTQLSVL.

This clonotype was seen ten or more times. The CDR3 DNA follows: TGCAGTGCTTACCTACGGACAGGGATAACTGGGGATGGCTACACCTTC. Amino acids: CSAYLRTGITGDGYTF. The chain is built from TRBV20-1 and TRBJ1-2; 8 positions agree with TRBD1. The CDR3 length is 16 residues. Looked up from germline, CDR1 is DFQATT and CDR2 is SNEGSKA (reference sequence). Trimming at V came to 5 bases and at J to 6 bases, leaving 17 bases not matched to a gene.